This TCR beta chain comes out of a study of cytomegalovirus exposure and HLA in healthy donors. In the PCR, 60 Vbeta and 13 Jbeta primers were used. The method was immunoSEQ multiplex PCR; TCRdb's version includes in-frame clones alone and lacks a portion of them. The table includes approximately 120,000 clones, more than 80% detected once. The CDR3 runs to 13 residues. The V end lost 0 bases, the J end lost 7 bases, and 9 bases lay between the germline ends. Per germline, CDR1 ENHRY and CDR2 SYGVKD. The sequence derives from a woman in her 30s in good health and CMV-seropositive. The specimen sequenced was PBMCs. J is TRBJ2-5 and V is TRBV10-3; possible D gene TRBD2, 6 bases. CDR3: CAISESWRGTQYF. The CDR3 DNA sequence: TGTGCCATCAGTGAGTCTTGGCGGGGGACCCAGTACTTC.